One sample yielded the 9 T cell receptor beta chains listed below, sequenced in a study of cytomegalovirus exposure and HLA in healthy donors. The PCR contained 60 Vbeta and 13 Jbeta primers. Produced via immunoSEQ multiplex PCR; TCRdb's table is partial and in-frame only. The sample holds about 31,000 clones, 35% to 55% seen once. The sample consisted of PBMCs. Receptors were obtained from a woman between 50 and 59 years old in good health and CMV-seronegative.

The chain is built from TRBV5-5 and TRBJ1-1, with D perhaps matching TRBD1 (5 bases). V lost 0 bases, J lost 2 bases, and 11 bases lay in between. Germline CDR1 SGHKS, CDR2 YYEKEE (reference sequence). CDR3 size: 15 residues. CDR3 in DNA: TGTGCCAGCAGCTTGGAGGGGCTCCTAAACACTGAAGCTTTCTTT. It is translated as CASSLEGLLNTEAFF.

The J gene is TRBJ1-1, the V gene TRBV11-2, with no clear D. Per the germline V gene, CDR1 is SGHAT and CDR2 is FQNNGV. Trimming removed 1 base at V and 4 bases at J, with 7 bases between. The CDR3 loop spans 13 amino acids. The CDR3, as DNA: TGTGCCAGCAGCTTAGCAGGTGCCACTGAAGCTTTCTTT. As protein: CASSLAGATEAFF.

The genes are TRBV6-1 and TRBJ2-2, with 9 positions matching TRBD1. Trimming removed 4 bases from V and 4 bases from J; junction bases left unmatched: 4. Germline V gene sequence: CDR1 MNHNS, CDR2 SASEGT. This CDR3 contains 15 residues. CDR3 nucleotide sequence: TGTGCCAGCAGTGCCGGGACAGGGCGCACCGGGGAGCTGTTTTTT. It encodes CASSAGTGRTGELFF.

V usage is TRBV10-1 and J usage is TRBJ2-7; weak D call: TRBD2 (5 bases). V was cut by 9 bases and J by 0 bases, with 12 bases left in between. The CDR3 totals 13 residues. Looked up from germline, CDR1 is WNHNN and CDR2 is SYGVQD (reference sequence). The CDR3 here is CARLLRDSYEQYF. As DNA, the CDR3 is TGCGCCAGGCTTCTCCGGGACTCCTACGAGCAGTACTTC.

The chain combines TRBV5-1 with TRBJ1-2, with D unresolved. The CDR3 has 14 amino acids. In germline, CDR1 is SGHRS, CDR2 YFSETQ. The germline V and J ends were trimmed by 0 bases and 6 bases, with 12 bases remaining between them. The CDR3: CASSLGGYIDGYTF. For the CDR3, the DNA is TGCGCCAGCAGCTTGGGAGGGTATATCGATGGCTACACCTTC.

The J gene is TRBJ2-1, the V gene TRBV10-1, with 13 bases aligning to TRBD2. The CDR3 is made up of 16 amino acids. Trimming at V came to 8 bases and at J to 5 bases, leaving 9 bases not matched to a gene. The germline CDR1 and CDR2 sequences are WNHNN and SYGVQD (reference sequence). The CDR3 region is CASGRTSGSRHNEQFF. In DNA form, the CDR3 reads TGCGCCAGCGGGCGGACTAGCGGGAGTCGACACAATGAGCAGTTCTTC.

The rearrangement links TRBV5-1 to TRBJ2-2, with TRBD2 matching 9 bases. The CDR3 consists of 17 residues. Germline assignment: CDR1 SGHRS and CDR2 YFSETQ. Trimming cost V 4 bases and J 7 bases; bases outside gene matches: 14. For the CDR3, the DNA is TGCGCCAGCAGCCCAGTAGCTGCGGGAGGGCCGGGCGGGGAGCTGTTTTTT. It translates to CASSPVAAGGPGGELFF. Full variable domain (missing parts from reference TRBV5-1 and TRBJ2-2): KAGVTQTPRYLIKTRGQQVTLSCSPISGHRSVSWYQQTPGQGLQFLFEYFSETQRNKGNFPGRFSGRQFSNSRSEMNVSTLELGDSALYLCASSPVAAGGPGGELFFGEGSRLTVL.

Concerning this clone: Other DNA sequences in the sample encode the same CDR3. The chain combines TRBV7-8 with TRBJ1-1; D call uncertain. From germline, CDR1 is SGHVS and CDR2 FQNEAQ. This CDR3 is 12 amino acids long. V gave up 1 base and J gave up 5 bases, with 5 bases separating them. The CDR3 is CASSLVRTEAFF. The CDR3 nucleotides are TGTGCCAGCAGCTTAGTGAGGACTGAAGCTTTCTTT.

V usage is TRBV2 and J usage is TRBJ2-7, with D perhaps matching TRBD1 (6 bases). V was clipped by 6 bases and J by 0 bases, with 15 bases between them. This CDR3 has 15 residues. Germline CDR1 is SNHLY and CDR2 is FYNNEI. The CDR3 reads CASSDTQGSSYEQYF. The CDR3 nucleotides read TGTGCCAGCAGCGATACACAGGGAAGCTCCTACGAGCAGTACTTC.